This note documents a single T cell receptor beta chain sequence. Antigen unknown. This sample was taken from a study of vaccination and CD4 T cells after COVID-19. Study in general: Nasal swab PCR detected SARS-CoV-2 in convalescent patients; 8 or 9 had mild disease, one severe. Stimulation used overlapping spike peptides from SARS-CoV-2, HCoV-NL63, HCoV-OC43 and HCoV-229E. Study conclusions and caveats: The median number of SARS-CoV-2-reactive clonotypes increased from approximately 23 to 38, a change that did not reach significance.

Treatment given: roughly 10-day PBMC culture with coronavirus spike peptide pools or control peptides (ViraFEST assay). TCR sequencing followed the expansion of antigen-specific T cells with peptide pools in ViraFEST. Oncomine TCR Beta short-read sequencing was applied to DNA from cultured CD4+ T cells. One entry per CDR3 protein, called by TCRdb with MiXCR from the PCR reads. The table lists fewer than 15,000 distinct CDR3 sequences, roughly 59% of them singletons. The ends were cut back, 3 bases at V and 5 bases at J, with 12 bases in the middle. From germline, CDR1 is LNHDA and CDR2 SQIVND (reference sequence). The CDR3 consists of 14 residues.

The sample comprised CD4+ T cells from blood, cultured in vitro. J is TRBJ2-3 and V is TRBV19; D unresolved. The origin of this receptor is a human donor who had recovered from COVID-19. The CDR3 protein is CASSIGQAVDTQYF. CDR3 bases: TGTGCCAGTAGTATCGGCCAGGCGGTAGATACGCAGTATTTT.